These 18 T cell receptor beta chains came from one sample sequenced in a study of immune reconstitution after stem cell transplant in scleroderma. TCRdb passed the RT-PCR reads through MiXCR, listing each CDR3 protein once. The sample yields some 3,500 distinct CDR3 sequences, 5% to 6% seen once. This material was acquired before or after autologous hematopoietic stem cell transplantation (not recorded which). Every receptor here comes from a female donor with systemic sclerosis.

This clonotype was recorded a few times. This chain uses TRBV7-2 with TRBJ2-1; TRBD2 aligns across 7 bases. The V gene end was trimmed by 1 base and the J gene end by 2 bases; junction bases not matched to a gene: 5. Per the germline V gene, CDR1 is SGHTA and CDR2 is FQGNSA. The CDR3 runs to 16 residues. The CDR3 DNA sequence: TGTGCCAGCAGCTTAGGCTTCGGGAGGACCTACAATGAGCAGTTCTTC. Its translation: CASSLGFGRTYNEQFF.

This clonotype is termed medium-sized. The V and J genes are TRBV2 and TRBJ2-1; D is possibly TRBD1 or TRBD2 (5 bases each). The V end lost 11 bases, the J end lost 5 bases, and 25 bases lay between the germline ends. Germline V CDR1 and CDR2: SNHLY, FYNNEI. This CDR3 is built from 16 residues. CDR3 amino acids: CALGTAGSLTDNEQFF. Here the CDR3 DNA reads TGTGCCCTTGGGACCGCAGGGAGCTTAACGGACAATGAGCAGTTCTTC.

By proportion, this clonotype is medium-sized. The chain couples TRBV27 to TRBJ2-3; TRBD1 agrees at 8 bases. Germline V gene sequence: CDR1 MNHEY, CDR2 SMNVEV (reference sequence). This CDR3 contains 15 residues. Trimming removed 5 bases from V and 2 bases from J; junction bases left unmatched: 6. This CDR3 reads CASSPRGRITDTQYF. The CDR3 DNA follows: TGTGCCAGCAGTCCCAGGGGGCGGATCACAGATACGCAGTATTTT.

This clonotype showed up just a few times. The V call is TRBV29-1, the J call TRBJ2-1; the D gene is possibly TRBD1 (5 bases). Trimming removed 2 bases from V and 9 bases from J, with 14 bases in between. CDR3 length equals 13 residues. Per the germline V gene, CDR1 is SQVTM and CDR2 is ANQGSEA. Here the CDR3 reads CSVERQGNGEQFF. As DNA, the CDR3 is TGCAGCGTTGAACGGCAGGGAAACGGTGAGCAGTTCTTC.

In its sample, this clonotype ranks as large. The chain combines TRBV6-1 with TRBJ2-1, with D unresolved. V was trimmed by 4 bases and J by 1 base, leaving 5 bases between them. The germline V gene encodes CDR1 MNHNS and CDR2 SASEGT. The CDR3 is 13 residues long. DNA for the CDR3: TGTGCCAGCAGTGTGGCATCCTACAATGAGCAGTTCTTC. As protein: CASSVASYNEQFF.

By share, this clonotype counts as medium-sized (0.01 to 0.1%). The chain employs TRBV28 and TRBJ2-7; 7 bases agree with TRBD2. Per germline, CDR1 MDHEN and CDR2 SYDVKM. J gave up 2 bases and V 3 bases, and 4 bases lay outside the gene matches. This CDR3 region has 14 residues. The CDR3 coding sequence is TGTGCCAGCAGTTTTACTAGCGTTCCCTACGAGCAGTACTTC. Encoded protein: CASSFTSVPYEQYF.

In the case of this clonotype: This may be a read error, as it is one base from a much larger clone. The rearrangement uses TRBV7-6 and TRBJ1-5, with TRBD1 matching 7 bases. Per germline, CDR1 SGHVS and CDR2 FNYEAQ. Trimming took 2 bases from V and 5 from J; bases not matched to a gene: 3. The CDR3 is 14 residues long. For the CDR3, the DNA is TGTGCCAGCAGCTTACGACAGGGCGATCAGCCCCAGCATTTT. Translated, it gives CASSLRQGDQPQHF.

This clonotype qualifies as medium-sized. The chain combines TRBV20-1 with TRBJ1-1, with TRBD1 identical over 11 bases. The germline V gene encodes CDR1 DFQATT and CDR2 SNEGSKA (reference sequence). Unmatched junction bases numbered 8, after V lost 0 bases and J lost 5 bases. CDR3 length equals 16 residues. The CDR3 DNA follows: TGCAGTGCTAGAGATCCCCGGACAGGGGGCTTGACTGAAGCTTTCTTT. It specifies CSARDPRTGGLTEAFF.

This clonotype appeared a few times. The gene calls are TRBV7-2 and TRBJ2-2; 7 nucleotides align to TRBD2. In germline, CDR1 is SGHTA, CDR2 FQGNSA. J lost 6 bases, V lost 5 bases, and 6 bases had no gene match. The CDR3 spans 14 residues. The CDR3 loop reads CASSMGGFAGELFF. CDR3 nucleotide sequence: TGTGCCAGCAGCATGGGAGGGTTCGCCGGGGAGCTGTTTTTT.

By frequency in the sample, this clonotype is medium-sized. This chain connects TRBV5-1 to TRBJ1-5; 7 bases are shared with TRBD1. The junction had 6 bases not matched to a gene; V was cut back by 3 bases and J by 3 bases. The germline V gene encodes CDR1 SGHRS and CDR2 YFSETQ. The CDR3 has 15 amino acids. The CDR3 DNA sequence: TGCGCCAGCAGCTGGGAGGGACAGCCCAATCAGCCCCAGCATTTT. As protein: CASSWEGQPNQPQHF.

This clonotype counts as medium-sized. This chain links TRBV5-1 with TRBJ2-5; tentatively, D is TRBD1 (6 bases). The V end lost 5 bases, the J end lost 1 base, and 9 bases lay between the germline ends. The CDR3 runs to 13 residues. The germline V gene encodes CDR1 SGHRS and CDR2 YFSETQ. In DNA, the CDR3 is TGCGCCAGCAGTAGGGACACCCAAGAGACCCAGTACTTC. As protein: CASSRDTQETQYF.

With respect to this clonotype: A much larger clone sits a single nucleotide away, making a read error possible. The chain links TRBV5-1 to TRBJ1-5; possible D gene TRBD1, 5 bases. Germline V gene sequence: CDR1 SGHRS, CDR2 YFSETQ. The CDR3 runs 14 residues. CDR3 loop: CASSVDSSNQSQHF. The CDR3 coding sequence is TGCGCCAGCAGCGTTGACAGCAGCAATCAGTCCCAGCATTTT. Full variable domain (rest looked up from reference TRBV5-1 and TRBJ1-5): KAGVTQTPRYLIKTRGQQVTLSCSPISGHRSVSWYQQTPGQGLQFLFEYFSETQRNKGNFPGRFSGRQFSNSRSEMNVSTLELGDSALYLCASSVDSSNQSQHFGDGTRLSIL.

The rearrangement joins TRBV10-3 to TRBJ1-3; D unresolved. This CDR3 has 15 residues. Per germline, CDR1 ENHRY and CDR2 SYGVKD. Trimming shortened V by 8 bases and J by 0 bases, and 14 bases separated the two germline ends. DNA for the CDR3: TGTGCCATCCGACCGCCTGGGTCCTCTGGAAACACCATATATTTT. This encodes CAIRPPGSSGNTIYF.

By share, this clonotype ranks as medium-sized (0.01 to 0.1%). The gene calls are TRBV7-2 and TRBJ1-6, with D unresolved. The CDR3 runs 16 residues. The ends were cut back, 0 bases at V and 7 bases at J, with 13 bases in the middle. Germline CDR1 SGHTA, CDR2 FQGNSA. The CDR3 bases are TGTGCCAGCAGCTTAGCGATAGGCCCGGGGAATTCACCCCTCCACTTT. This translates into CASSLAIGPGNSPLHF.

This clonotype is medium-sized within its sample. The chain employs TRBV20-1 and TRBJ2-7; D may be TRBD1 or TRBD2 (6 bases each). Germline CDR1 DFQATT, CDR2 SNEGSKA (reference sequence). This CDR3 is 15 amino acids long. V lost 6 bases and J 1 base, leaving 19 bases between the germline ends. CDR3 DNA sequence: TGCAGTGCCCGAGGGGGACTGGTTGCTTCCTACGAGCAGTACTTC. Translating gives CSARGGLVASYEQYF.

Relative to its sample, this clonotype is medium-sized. CDR3 amino acids: CASSETPRGRVGRNEQFF. The CDR3 DNA sequence: TGTGCCAGCAGTGAAACCCCCCGTGGGAGGGTGGGGAGGAATGAGCAGTTCTTC. The V gene is TRBV2, the J gene TRBJ2-1; 7 bases map to TRBD2. Germline CDR1 SNHLY, CDR2 FYNNEI. The CDR3 totals 18 residues. The V gene end was trimmed by 2 bases and the J gene end by 7 bases; junction bases not matched to a gene: 17. The full variable domain, in which reference TRBV2 and TRBJ2-1 provide the parts outside the CDR3, is EPEVTQTPSHQVTQMGQEVILRCVPISNHLYFYWYRQILGQKVEFLVSFYNNEISEKSEIFDDQFSVERPDGSNFTLKIRSTKLEDSAMYFCASSETPRGRVGRNEQFFGPGTRLTVL.

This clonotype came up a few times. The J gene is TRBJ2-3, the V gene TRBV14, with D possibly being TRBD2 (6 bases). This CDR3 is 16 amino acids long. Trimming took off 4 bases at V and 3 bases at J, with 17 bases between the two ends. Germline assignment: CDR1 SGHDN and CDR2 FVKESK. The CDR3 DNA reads TGTGCCAGCAGCCTGAATCCGGGACTTAAAACAGATACGCAGTATTTT. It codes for CASSLNPGLKTDTQYF.

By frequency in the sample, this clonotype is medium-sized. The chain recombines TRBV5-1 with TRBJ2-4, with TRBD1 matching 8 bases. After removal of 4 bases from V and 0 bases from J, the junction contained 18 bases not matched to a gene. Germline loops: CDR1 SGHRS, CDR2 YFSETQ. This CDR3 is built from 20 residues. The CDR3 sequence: CASSLGTGVLHALAKNIQYF. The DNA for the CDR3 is TGCGCCAGCAGCCTCGGGACAGGAGTGCTACACGCACTAGCCAAAAACATTCAGTACTTC. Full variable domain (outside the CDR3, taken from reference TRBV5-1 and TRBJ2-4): KAGVTQTPRYLIKTRGQQVTLSCSPISGHRSVSWYQQTPGQGLQFLFEYFSETQRNKGNFPGRFSGRQFSNSRSEMNVSTLELGDSALYLCASSLGTGVLHALAKNIQYFGAGTRLSVL.